This is a list of T cell receptor beta chains from one sample in a study of control samples from healthy donors and cancer patients. Libraries were prepared by immunoSEQ multiplex PCR; TCRdb keeps only in-frame clonotypes and omits some of them. The sample records under 90,000 clones, around 94% being singletons. Sequences were obtained from blood. These receptors came from a woman aged 55-70 years in good health. The CDR3 runs from the conserved cysteine through the conserved F or W. Each record gives: D gene, J gene, V gene, CDR3 length, CDR3 DNA, CDR3 protein. D genes are given only for firm matches.

-,TRBJ1-1,TRBV6-1,13,TGTGCCAGCAGTGAAGCCTCGGACGGCGAAGCTTTCTTT,CASSEASDGEAFF
-,TRBJ1-6,TRBV7-9,16,TGTGCCAGCAGCAATCAAGTGAGCTCCTATAATTCACCCCTCCACTTT,CASSNQVSSYNSPLHF
-,TRBJ2-1,TRBV5-1,16,TGCGCCAGCAGCTTGGCTCGGCTGAGCTCCTACAATGAGCAGTTCTTC,CASSLARLSSYNEQFF
TRBD2,TRBJ2-1,TRBV11-2,16,TGTGCCAGCAGAGATTCTAGCGGGCCCAACAACAATGAGCAGTTCTTC,CASRDSSGPNNNEQFF
TRBD1,TRBJ1-2,TRBV28,15,TGTGCCAGCAGTATCCAACCCACCGGGACAGGTGGCTACACCTTC,CASSIQPTGTGGYTF
-,TRBJ2-1,TRBV5-1,14,TGCGCCAGCAGCTTGGGTGCCTGGAACAATGAGCAGTTCTTC,CASSLGAWNNEQFF
-,TRBJ1-2,TRBV24-1,13,TGTGCCACCAGTGTCGCAGGAAACTATGGCTACACCTTC,CATSVAGNYGYTF
-,TRBJ2-1,TRBV2,15,TGTGCCAGCTCGCAGGGCCCGAGCTCCTACAATGAGCAGTTCTTC,CASSQGPSSYNEQFF
-,TRBJ2-3,TRBV5-1,18,TGCGCCAGCAGCTTGGGACCGGGACCCCGGACTAACACAGATACGCAGTATTTT,CASSLGPGPRTNTDTQYF
TRBD1,TRBJ1-2,TRBV28,13,TGTGCCAGCAGTTGGGCAGGGGGGAGAGGCTACACCTTC,CASSWAGGRGYTF
TRBD1,TRBJ1-4,TRBV6-2/TRBV6-3,18,TGTGCCAGCAGTTACTCGGCTCCAGGGGACTACAGGGGGGAAAAACTGTTTTTT,CASSYSAPGDYRGEKLFF
TRBD1,TRBJ2-7,TRBV7-9,14,TGTGCCAGCAGCTCGGACAGGGGGCACTACGAGCAGTACTTC,CASSSDRGHYEQYF
-,TRBJ1-6,TRBV23-1,20,TGCGCCAGCAGGCCAGTGTGGGGAAGTGAACAGAGCTCCTATAATTCACCCCTCCACTTT,CASRPVWGSEQSSYNSPLHF
TRBD1,TRBJ1-6,TRBV6-4,15,TGTGCCGCCCAAGGGGACAGTTGGAGAAATTCACCCCTCCACTTT,CAAQGDSWRNSPLHF
TRBD2,TRBJ2-1,TRBV7-8,19,TGTGCCAGCAGCTCCCCTGGGACTAGCGGGCTTAGCTCCTACAATGAGCAGTTCTTC,CASSSPGTSGLSSYNEQFF